The 23 T cell receptor beta chains below all came from one sample that was sequenced in a study of PD-L1 blockade in urothelial cancer. The method was immunoSEQ multiplex PCR; TCRdb's version includes in-frame clones alone and lacks a portion of them. The sample lists about 43,000 clones, 88% occurring once. Sequenced here: PBMCs, sampled around atezolizumab (anti-PD-L1) treatment. The receptors originated from a woman aged 55-70 years with urothelial cancer.

The chain links TRBV28 to TRBJ2-5; 9 nucleotides agree with TRBD2. V lost 2 bases to trimming and J lost 4 bases; unmatched junction nucleotides: 2. This CDR3 is built from 14 residues. Germline CDR1 and CDR2: MDHEN and SYDVKM. DNA for the CDR3: TGTGCCAGCAGTTTAGCGGGAGGGACAGAGACCCAGTACTTC. Translation: CASSLAGGTETQYF.

This clone occurred once. The chain has TRBV10-3 and TRBJ2-6; D is perhaps TRBD1 (6 bases). Per germline, CDR1 ENHRY and CDR2 SYGVKD. CDR3 length: 17 amino acids. V dropped 10 bases and J dropped 4 bases, with 23 bases sitting between them. CDR3 sequence reads: CATKGDGGLGGANVLTF. The CDR3 nucleotides are TGTGCCACCAAGGGGGACGGTGGACTGGGGGGGGCCAACGTCCTGACTTTC.

The V and J genes are TRBV6-4 and TRBJ2-7, with a weak D call TRBD2 (5 bases). The CDR3 is 14 residues long. Germline V gene lookup returns CDR1 MRHNA and CDR2 SNTAGT. V gave up 4 bases and J gave up 0 bases, with 10 bases separating them. The CDR3 spells CASSVEASSYEQYF. The CDR3 coding sequence is TGTGCCAGCAGTGTGGAGGCCTCCTCCTACGAGCAGTACTTC.

This chain joins TRBV29-1 and TRBJ1-2, with a tentative D call TRBD1 (6 bases). CDR1 is SQVTM, CDR2 ANQGSEA, per germline. The CDR3 has 12 amino acids. V lost 4 bases to trimming and J lost 2 bases, with 8 bases between them. CDR3 residues: CSVGGQNYGYTF. The DNA for the CDR3 is TGCAGCGTTGGGGGGCAGAACTATGGCTACACCTTC.

CDR3 sequence (DNA): TGTGCCAGCAGCCCGGCTGGGGGGTGGAACACCGGGGAGCTGTTTTTT. Encoded protein: CASSPAGGWNTGELFF. V gene TRBV5-5 combines with J gene TRBJ2-2; D possibly corresponds to TRBD2 (6 bases). The CDR3 extends over 16 amino acids. The ends were cut back, 4 bases at V and 1 base at J, with 14 bases in the middle. Germline V gene sequence: CDR1 SGHKS, CDR2 YYEKEE (reference sequence).

The chain employs TRBV2 and TRBJ2-7, with TRBD2 matching 8 bases. Trimming took 7 bases from V and 0 from J; bases not matched to a gene: 5. The CDR3 has 14 amino acids. Germline V gene data show CDR1 as SNHLY and CDR2 as FYNNEI. The CDR3 spells CASTSGGFSYEQYF. The DNA of the CDR3 is TGTGCCAGCACGTCGGGGGGGTTCTCCTACGAGCAGTACTTC. Looking up the rest from reference TRBV2 and TRBJ2-7 gives the full variable domain: EPEVTQTPSHQVTQMGQEVILRCVPISNHLYFYWYRQILGQKVEFLVSFYNNEISEKSEIFDDQFSVERPDGSNFTLKIRSTKLEDSAMYFCASTSGGFSYEQYFGPGTRLTVT.

The gene calls are TRBV7-2 and TRBJ2-3, with D perhaps TRBD2 (6 bases). Germline assignment: CDR1 SGHTA and CDR2 FQGNSA. The CDR3 loop spans 15 amino acids. Trimming pared 3 bases from V and 0 bases from J, leaving 10 bases between. The CDR3 region is CASSLVSGSTDTQYF. CDR3 in DNA: TGTGCCAGCAGCTTGGTGAGCGGGAGCACAGATACGCAGTATTTT.

V usage is TRBV5-1 and J usage is TRBJ2-7, with D perhaps matching TRBD1 (8 bases). The CDR3 length is 15 residues. V was clipped by 3 bases and J by 0 bases, with 13 bases between them. The V gene's germline CDR1 is SGHRS and CDR2 YFSETQ. CDR3 sequence (DNA): TGCGCCAGCAGCTGGGGGGGACAGGCCTCCTACGAGCAGTACTTC. The encoded protein is CASSWGGQASYEQYF.

This clone was detected a few times. The chain has TRBV27 and TRBJ1-6; TRBD1 aligns across 9 bases. CDR1 is MNHEY and CDR2 is SMNVEV in the germline V gene (reference sequence). The CDR3 totals 14 residues. J lost 9 bases, V lost 5 bases, and 5 bases had no gene match. The DNA for the CDR3 is TGTGCCAGCAGTCGGGACAGGGTAACTTCACCCCTCCACTTT. Translated: CASSRDRVTSPLHF.

The chain joins TRBV29-1 to TRBJ2-2; TRBD2 matches at 7 bases. With V trimmed by 7 bases and J by 4 bases, 3 bases remained unmatched. In germline, CDR1 is SQVTM, CDR2 ANQGSEA. CDR3 length: 12 amino acids. This CDR3 is CSASGGTGELFF. DNA of the CDR3: TGCAGCGCTTCGGGGGGCACCGGGGAGCTGTTTTTT.

This rearrangement joins TRBV7-9 to TRBJ2-1, with D possibly being TRBD2 (5 bases). Germline values: CDR1 SEHNR, CDR2 FQNEAQ (reference sequence). V lost 1 base and J 8 bases, leaving 9 bases between the germline ends. The CDR3 runs to 13 residues. For the CDR3, the DNA is TGTGCCAGCAGCTTAGGGGCGAGGGATGAGCAGTTCTTC. This gives the protein CASSLGARDEQFF. Full variable domain (missing parts from reference TRBV7-9 and TRBJ2-1): DTGVSQNPRHKITKRGQNVTFRCDPISEHNRLYWYRQTLGQGPEFLTYFQNEAQLEKSRLLSDRFSAERPKGSFSTLEIQRTEQGDSAMYLCASSLGARDEQFFGPGTRLTVL.

The table lists this clone with a count of one. This chain uses TRBV19 with TRBJ1-2, with 7 bases that match TRBD1. With V trimmed by 6 bases and J by 1 base, 5 bases remained unmatched. Looked up from germline, CDR1 is LNHDA and CDR2 is SQIVND (reference sequence). This CDR3 contains 14 residues. The DNA for the CDR3 is TGTGCCAGTAGCAAGACAGGGAATAACTATGGCTACACCTTC. Residues: CASSKTGNNYGYTF.

This clone was recorded once. The genes are TRBV4-3 and TRBJ2-6, with TRBD2 as a possible D gene (6 bases). V was shortened by 0 bases and J by 0 bases, with 12 bases between the two germline ends. CDR3 size: 18 residues. Germline V gives CDR1 LGHNA, CDR2 YSLEER. CDR3 nucleotide sequence: TGCGCCAGCAGCCAAGATCAGGTCGGGGGCTCTGGGGCCAACGTCCTGACTTTC. It encodes CASSQDQVGGSGANVLTF.

The V call is TRBV5-1, the J call TRBJ2-2; 8 bases line up with TRBD1. CDR3 length: 16 amino acids. Unmatched junction bases numbered 6, after V lost 1 base and J lost 4 bases. The germline V gene encodes CDR1 SGHRS and CDR2 YFSETQ. The CDR3 coding sequence is TGCGCCAGCAGCTTGTGGTCCGACAGGGGCACCGGGGAGCTGTTTTTT. As protein: CASSLWSDRGTGELFF.

The chain employs TRBV15 and TRBJ2-6; the match to TRBD1 covers 7 bases. Trimming cost V 3 bases and J 0 bases; bases outside gene matches: 2. From germline, CDR1 is LNHNV and CDR2 YYDKDF (reference sequence). This CDR3 comprises 16 residues. The CDR3 bases are TGTGCCACCAGCAGTGACAGGGACTCTGGGGCCAACGTCCTGACTTTC. It yields the protein CATSSDRDSGANVLTF.

The genes are TRBV4-3 and TRBJ2-7; 9 bases align to TRBD1. The CDR3 length is 16 residues. Germline V CDR1 and CDR2: LGHNA, YSLEER. The ends lost 0 bases at V and 3 bases at J; junction bases unmatched: 6. CDR3 DNA sequence: TGCGCCAGCAGCCAAGATAATCCGGGACAGGGCTACGAGCAGTACTTC. This codes for CASSQDNPGQGYEQYF.

The V and J genes are TRBV19 and TRBJ2-3; TRBD2 aligns across 13 bases. Looked up from germline, CDR1 is LNHDA and CDR2 is SQIVND (reference sequence). V was pared by 5 bases and J by 11 bases, with 10 bases of the junction left unmatched. The CDR3 totals 15 residues. The CDR3: CASSGLAGDRSRQYF. CDR3 coding DNA: TGTGCCAGTAGTGGACTAGCGGGAGACCGTTCTCGGCAGTATTTT.

The chain has TRBV14 and TRBJ2-5, with 11 bases that match TRBD1. V lost 4 bases and J lost 5; bases outside the gene matches: 3. CDR1 is SGHDN and CDR2 is FVKESK in the germline V gene. CDR3 size: 14 residues. CDR3 residues: CASSRDRGSETQYF. For the CDR3, the DNA is TGTGCCAGCAGCCGGGACAGGGGGAGTGAGACCCAGTACTTC.

This chain connects TRBV15 to TRBJ2-1; possible D gene TRBD1, 6 bases. V was cut by 2 bases and J by 3 bases, with 17 bases left in between. Germline V gives CDR1 LNHNV, CDR2 YYDKDF (reference sequence). The CDR3 runs to 17 residues. CDR3 nucleotide sequence: TGTGCCACCAGCAGACAGGGGCAAGGTGGCTACTACAATGAGCAGTTCTTC. It codes for CATSRQGQGGYYNEQFF.

The chain combines TRBV27 with TRBJ2-3; 8 bases align to TRBD2. Germline V CDR1 and CDR2: MNHEY, SMNVEV (reference sequence). J gave up 2 bases and V 4 bases, and 11 bases lay outside the gene matches. The CDR3 has 17 amino acids. The CDR3 DNA sequence: TGTGCCAGCAGTTCCAAGACTAGCGACCACCCCACAGATACGCAGTATTTT. Protein product: CASSSKTSDHPTDTQYF.

The rearrangement uses TRBV10-3 and TRBJ2-7, with TRBD2 identical over 11 bases. After removal of 4 bases from V and 6 bases from J, the junction contained 11 bases not matched to a gene. This CDR3 is 16 amino acids long. Germline V gives CDR1 ENHRY, CDR2 SYGVKD. This CDR3 is CAISAELAGVKGEQYF. The CDR3 region has the DNA TGTGCCATCAGTGCCGAACTAGCGGGAGTAAAAGGCGAGCAGTACTTC.

The chain has TRBV19 and TRBJ1-1; the match to TRBD1 covers 8 bases. The CDR3 contains 15 residues. Germline V gene sequence: CDR1 LNHDA, CDR2 SQIVND (reference sequence). The V and J ends lost 4 bases and 4 bases, in that order; junction bases with no gene match: 8. This chain's CDR3 is CASSKDRVMATEAFF. CDR3 in DNA: TGTGCCAGTAGTAAGGACAGGGTCATGGCCACTGAAGCTTTCTTT.

This clone came up once. The chain employs TRBV18 and TRBJ1-1, with 8 positions matching TRBD1. CDR3 length: 14 residues. The germline V gene encodes CDR1 KGHSH and CDR2 LQKENI. After removal of 3 bases from V and 4 bases from J, the junction contained 4 bases not matched to a gene. The DNA for the CDR3 is TGTGCCAGCTCACCGACAGGGGCGACCACTGAAGCTTTCTTT. Its translation is CASSPTGATTEAFF.